The 29 T cell receptor beta chains listed next were all sequenced from one sample in a study of vaccination effects on CD4 cells after COVID-19. Antigen-specific CD4+ T cells expanded by the ViraFEST assay with viral peptide pools were then sequenced. The authors isolated CD4+ T cells after around 11 days of culture. BNT162b2 vaccine or mRNA-1273 vaccine was given to participants in two doses. Using immunoSEQ multiplex PCR, the repertoire was profiled, and TCRdb retains in-frame clones only, with some absent. This table has 25,000 to 30,000 clones, under 85% appearing once. For these TCRs, the target antigens are not known. The sample consisted of CD4+ T cells from PBMCs cultured with HCoV-OC43 spike peptides, taken after COVID-19 vaccination. Regarding subset: HCoV-OC43 spike overlapping peptide pool stimulation. These receptors came from a human donor who received a COVID-19 vaccine.

V gene TRBV29-1 combines with J gene TRBJ1-2, with D unclear. The V gene lost 4 bases and the J gene lost 7 bases, with 10 bases spanning the gap. Germline V gene data show CDR1 as SQVTM and CDR2 as ANQGSEA. The CDR3 covers 11 residues. The CDR3 DNA reads TGCAGCGTTGGGGGAGGTTTTGGCTACACCTTC. Protein: CSVGGGFGYTF.

J is TRBJ2-4 and V is TRBV5-8; TRBD1 is a possible D gene (6 bases). Looked up from germline, CDR1 is SGHTS and CDR2 is YDEGEE. Trimming shortened V by 5 bases and J by 0 bases, and 12 bases separated the two germline ends. CDR3 length: 15 amino acids. In nucleotides, the CDR3 is TGTGCCAGCAGTTCCGGGACATTAGCCAAAAACATTCAGTACTTC. This encodes CASSSGTLAKNIQYF. Full variable domain (remainder filled in from reference TRBV5-8 and TRBJ2-4): EAGVTQSPTHLIKTRGQQATLRCSPISGHTSVYWYQQALGLGLQFLLWYDEGEERNRGNFPPRFSGRQFPNYSSELNVNALELEDSALYLCASSSGTLAKNIQYFGAGTRLSVL.

The chain couples TRBV6-5 to TRBJ1-2, with 7 bases lining up with TRBD1. Germline CDR1 MNHEY, CDR2 SVGAGI. The CDR3 totals 12 residues. CDR3 nucleotide sequence: TGTGCAACCAGGGGGGACCCTTATGGCTACACCTTC. This translates into CATRGDPYGYTF.

This clone was seen more than once but under ten times. The chain links TRBV7-6 to TRBJ2-7; tentatively, D is TRBD1 or TRBD2 (5 bases each). V gave up 2 bases and J gave up 6 bases, with 11 bases separating them. This CDR3 is built from 13 residues. Germline values: CDR1 SGHVS, CDR2 FNYEAQ. In DNA, the CDR3 is TGTGCCAGCAGCTTAATGAGGGGCGGCGAGCAGTACTTC. This gives the protein CASSLMRGGEQYF.

V is TRBV2 and J is TRBJ2-3; tentative D call: TRBD1 (5 bases). V was trimmed by 8 bases and J by 2 bases, leaving 14 bases between them. The germline V gene has CDR1 SNHLY and CDR2 FYNNEI. CDR3 length: 14 residues. CDR3 sequence: CASLRQKATDTQYF. In nucleotides, the CDR3 is TGTGCCAGCCTGAGACAGAAGGCCACAGATACGCAGTATTTT.

The genes are TRBV19 and TRBJ1-2; D gene unclear. Germline CDR1 is LNHDA and CDR2 is SQIVND (reference sequence). The V and J ends lost 5 bases and 4 bases respectively, with 17 bases between them. The CDR3 is 15 amino acids. The CDR3 DNA sequence: TGTGCCAGTAGTCATAGGGCAGAGGGAATCTATGGCTACACCTTC. Translated: CASSHRAEGIYGYTF.

The chain uses TRBV29-1 and TRBJ2-7; 7 nucleotides match TRBD1. Per germline, CDR1 SQVTM and CDR2 ANQGSEA. The CDR3 has 12 amino acids. Losses at the gene ends were 5 bases for V and 6 bases for J; bases not matched to a gene: 7. CDR3 protein: CSVRPGDSEQYF. DNA for the CDR3: TGCAGCGTTAGACCAGGGGACAGCGAGCAGTACTTC.

The chain employs TRBV5-4 and TRBJ2-5, with D possibly matching TRBD2 (5 bases). Between the trimmed V and J ends, which lost 4 bases and 3 bases, there was a span of 13 bases. The CDR3 has 14 amino acids. Germline V gene lookup returns CDR1 SGHNT and CDR2 YYREEE (reference sequence). This CDR3 is CASSPIISEETQYF. In nucleotides, the CDR3 is TGTGCCAGCAGCCCAATAATTAGCGAAGAGACCCAGTACTTC.

The chain couples TRBV6-5 to TRBJ2-6, with TRBD2 matching 7 bases. V lost 8 bases, J lost 2 bases, and 6 bases stayed unmatched. CDR3 length equals 15 residues. The V gene's germline CDR1 is MNHEY and CDR2 SVGAGI. CDR3 DNA sequence: TGTGCCAGCGGGGGAGGGGAGGCTGGGGCCAACGTCCTGACTTTC. Translated: CASGGGEAGANVLTF.

J is TRBJ2-3 and V is TRBV30, with TRBD2 as a possible D gene (6 bases). CDR1 is GTSNPN and CDR2 is SVGIG in the germline V gene (reference sequence). The CDR3 contains 13 residues. With 3 bases removed from V and 4 bases from J, the gap between germline ends came to 11 bases. The CDR3 DNA reads as TGTGCCTGGAGCCGCCGGAGGGCAGATACGCAGTATTTT. This sequence encodes CAWSRRRADTQYF.

The chain recombines TRBV9 with TRBJ1-4; tentatively, D is TRBD1 (6 bases). Germline CDR1 is SGDLS and CDR2 is YYNGEE. Trimming removed 0 bases from V and 8 bases from J, with 11 bases in between. This CDR3 is built from 14 residues. The DNA for the CDR3 is TGTGCCAGCAGCGTAGGGGGGCTTGGAGAAAAACTGTTTTTT. It translates to CASSVGGLGEKLFF. The full variable domain, in which reference TRBV9 and TRBJ1-4 provide the parts outside the CDR3, is DSGVTQTPKHLITATGQRVTLRCSPRSGDLSVYWYQQSLDQGLQFLIQYYNGEERAKGNILERFSAQQFPDLHSELNLSSLELGDSALYFCASSVGGLGEKLFFGSGTQLSVL.

The chain recombines TRBV27 with TRBJ2-3; 14 bases match TRBD2. J was trimmed by 4 bases and V by 6 bases; bases with no gene match: 3. Germline lookup yields CDR1 MNHEY and CDR2 SMNVEV (reference sequence). The CDR3 has 15 amino acids. CDR3 residues: CASRRLAGGADTQYF. The CDR3 nucleotides read TGTGCCAGCAGACGACTAGCGGGAGGGGCAGATACGCAGTATTTT.

The V gene is TRBV29-1, the J gene TRBJ2-7; 11 bases fit TRBD2. Germline trimming cut 6 bases from V and 3 bases from J; bases unmatched to any gene: 10. The length of the CDR3 is 15 residues. CDR1 SQVTM and CDR2 ANQGSEA come from the germline V gene. The DNA for the CDR3 is TGCAGCGTATCCTACCTAGCGGGAGGTCTCTACGAGCAGTACTTC. Its protein product is CSVSYLAGGLYEQYF.

The chain employs TRBV5-5 and TRBJ1-1, with 8 bases identical to TRBD1. Per the germline V gene, CDR1 is SGHKS and CDR2 is YYEKEE (reference sequence). With 2 bases clipped from V and 5 bases from J, the junction kept 8 bases outside the gene matches. CDR3 length: 15 residues. The DNA for the CDR3 is TGTGCCAGCAGCTTTCAGGGGGCGAGGGGGACTGAAGCTTTCTTT. Amino acids: CASSFQGARGTEAFF.

The rearrangement links TRBV5-6 to TRBJ1-2; 8 bases are a match to TRBD1. V lost 3 bases to trimming and J lost 2 bases; unmatched junction nucleotides: 9. The CDR3 spans 16 residues. The germline gives CDR1 SGHDT, CDR2 YYEEEE. CDR3 sequence: CASSSTTGGTNYGYTF. CDR3 in DNA: TGTGCCAGCAGCTCGACAACAGGGGGGACCAACTATGGCTACACCTTC.

This clone was seen a handful of times. The chain carries TRBV18 and TRBJ2-1; D uncertain. The CDR3 totals 15 residues. V lost 4 bases to trimming and J lost 0 bases, with 10 bases between them. Germline V gene data show CDR1 as KGHSH and CDR2 as LQKENI. The CDR3 is CASSLTESSYNEQFF. The CDR3 bases are TGTGCCAGCTCACTTACTGAGAGCTCCTACAATGAGCAGTTCTTC. The variable domain in full, with the rest retrieved from reference TRBV18 and TRBJ2-1, is NAGVMQNPRHLVRRRGQEARLRCSPMKGHSHVYWYRQLPEEGLKFMVYLQKENIIDESGMPKERFSAEFPKEGPSILRIQQVVRGDSAAYFCASSLTESSYNEQFFGPGTRLTVL.

This clone was found a few times. V gene TRBV19 combines with J gene TRBJ2-7, with a possible D match to TRBD1 (6 bases). Germline values: CDR1 LNHDA, CDR2 SQIVND (reference sequence). Trimming cost V 5 bases and J 1 base, with 12 bases left between them. The length of the CDR3 is 14 residues. CDR3 sequence reads: CASSEQGASYEQYF. The CDR3 DNA follows: TGTGCCAGTAGTGAACAGGGAGCATCCTACGAGCAGTACTTC.

The chain has TRBV5-1 and TRBJ2-7; D is ambiguous. This CDR3 comprises 14 residues. CDR1 and CDR2 from the germline V gene are SGHRS and YFSETQ. The V end was cut by 0 bases, the J end by 3 bases, with 10 bases between. CDR3 loop: CASSLVSGRYEQYF. DNA for the CDR3: TGCGCCAGCAGCTTGGTTTCGGGCCGCTACGAGCAGTACTTC. Together with reference TRBV5-1 and TRBJ2-7, the CDR3 gives the full variable domain: KAGVTQTPRYLIKTRGQQVTLSCSPISGHRSVSWYQQTPGQGLQFLFEYFSETQRNKGNFPGRFSGRQFSNSRSEMNVSTLELGDSALYLCASSLVSGRYEQYFGPGTRLTVT.

The rearrangement links TRBV2 to TRBJ2-1; D is possibly TRBD1 or TRBD2 (6 bases each). The CDR3 runs 11 residues. Germline CDR1 reads SNHLY; CDR2 reads FYNNEI. The V end lost 9 bases, the J end lost 5 bases, and 8 bases lay between the germline ends. The CDR3: CARGGNNEQFF. CDR3 nucleotides: TGTGCCAGAGGGGGGAACAATGAGCAGTTCTTC.

The CDR3 DNA sequence: TGCGCCAGCAGCTTGGCATACTTGGATACGCAGTATTTT. Translated, it gives CASSLAYLDTQYF. The gene calls are TRBV5-1 and TRBJ2-3; D is unclear. The V gene's germline CDR1 is SGHRS and CDR2 YFSETQ. CDR3 length: 13 residues. The V end lost 0 bases, the J end lost 6 bases, and 8 bases lay between the germline ends.

This clone was observed a few times. The chain uses TRBV9 and TRBJ2-3, with 10 bases lining up with TRBD2. Germline CDR1 and CDR2: SGDLS and YYNGEE. After removal of 0 bases from V and 5 bases from J, the junction contained 6 bases not matched to a gene. This CDR3 contains 16 residues. The CDR3 coding sequence is TGTGCCAGCAGCGTAGCTACTAGCGGGGCTGGAGATACGCAGTATTTT. Translating it yields CASSVATSGAGDTQYF.

This chain links TRBV19 with TRBJ2-1; 9 bases line up with TRBD2. The CDR3 consists of 14 residues. The germline CDR1 and CDR2 sequences are LNHDA and SQIVND (reference sequence). V gave up 6 bases and J gave up 9 bases; unmatched junction bases: 9. The CDR3 spells CASSTLAGDGEQFF. The CDR3 bases are TGTGCCAGTAGCACACTAGCGGGTGATGGTGAGCAGTTCTTC.

The chain uses TRBV5-8 and TRBJ1-2; D is unclear. Trimming left V 2 bases short and J 8 bases short, with 13 bases between. This CDR3 has 13 amino acids. From germline, CDR1 is SGHTS and CDR2 YDEGEE. The CDR3 spells CASSFVSEGGYTF. The CDR3, as DNA: TGTGCCAGCAGCTTCGTTTCTGAGGGAGGCTACACCTTC.

The chain couples TRBV12-5 to TRBJ1-2; 8 bases are shared with TRBD1. V trimming: 3 bases; J trimming: 6 bases; junction bases outside the gene matches: 21. CDR1 is LGHNT and CDR2 is FRNRAP in the germline V gene. The CDR3 is made up of 19 amino acids. CDR3 loop: CASGLLGARPMDRADGYTF. CDR3 DNA: TGTGCTAGTGGTTTATTAGGAGCACGACCAATGGACAGGGCGGATGGCTACACCTTC.

V and J are TRBV3-1 (or the pseudogene TRBV3-2) and TRBJ2-5; the D call may be TRBD1 or TRBD2 (5 bases each). Per the germline V gene, CDR1 is LGHDT and CDR2 is YNNKEL (reference sequence). This CDR3 contains 15 residues. V was pared by 4 bases and J by 4 bases, with 16 bases between. CDR3 protein: CASSPSGVGTETQYF. Written as DNA, the CDR3 is TGTGCCAGCAGCCCCTCTGGAGTAGGGACAGAGACCCAGTACTTC.

The chain links TRBV7-8 to TRBJ1-2, with D possibly TRBD1 on 5 matching bases. Trimming pared 1 base from V and 3 bases from J, leaving 9 bases between. The CDR3 is 14 residues long. From germline, CDR1 is SGHVS and CDR2 FQNEAQ. CDR3 in amino acids: CASSLEWTHYGYTF. CDR3 DNA sequence: TGTGCCAGCAGCTTAGAGTGGACACACTATGGCTACACCTTC.

This rearrangement joins TRBV10-3 to TRBJ2-2, with TRBD2 identical over 11 bases. V lost 2 bases and J lost 4; bases outside the gene matches: 3. The CDR3 is 16 amino acids. Germline values: CDR1 ENHRY, CDR2 SYGVKD. Here the CDR3 reads CAISEISGRATGELFF. Here the CDR3 DNA reads TGTGCCATCAGTGAGATTAGCGGGAGGGCCACCGGGGAGCTGTTTTTT.

This clone was recorded once. The rearrangement uses TRBV12-1 and TRBJ1-5. TRBV12-1 is a pseudogene. The CDR3 length is 8 residues. In nucleotides, the CDR3 is TGTGCCAGCAGCTTCGGGAATTTT. Its translation: CASSFGNF.

This chain connects TRBV27 to TRBJ2-7; D may be TRBD1 (6 bases). Germline V gene sequence: CDR1 MNHEY, CDR2 SMNVEV (reference sequence). The ends were cut back, 4 bases at V and 2 bases at J, with 15 bases in the middle. The CDR3 sequence is 15 residues long. This CDR3 is CASSSPASGAYEQYF. The CDR3 region has the DNA TGTGCCAGCAGTTCTCCTGCCTCAGGGGCCTACGAGCAGTACTTC.